A single sample gave rise to the 9 T cell receptor beta chains below, sequenced in a study of T-cell memory formation after mild COVID-19. TCRdb independently ran MiXCR on the 5' RACE reads; one entry per CDR3 protein. Of about 350,000 distinct CDR3 sequences in the sample, 25% to 30% were seen once. The sequenced material came from PBMCs or a T cell subset sorted from them (not recorded which). The origin of the receptors is an adult woman who had mild COVID-19 (a few samples of this study predate the infection). Cell type and time point are not known.

This clonotype came up a few times. The gene calls are TRBV24-1 and TRBJ1-2; D possibly corresponds to TRBD1 (6 bases). V shed 4 bases and J shed 8 bases, with 13 bases lying between them. The CDR3 consists of 13 residues. CDR1 is KGHDR and CDR2 is SFDVKD in the germline V gene. The CDR3 spells CATSERTGRGYTF. The CDR3 DNA reads TGTGCCACCAGTGAACGAACAGGGCGCGGCTACACCTTC.

This clonotype was counted only a few times. As DNA, the CDR3 is TGTGCCAGCAGTGTCTCGGGACAAACTAATGAAAAACTGTTTTTT. It codes for CASSVSGQTNEKLFF. The chain employs TRBV25-1 and TRBJ1-4, with D perhaps matching TRBD1 (6 bases). V was shortened by 4 bases and J by 1 base, with 10 bases between the two germline ends. Germline-derived CDR1 and CDR2 are MGHDK and SYGVNS. CDR3 length: 15 amino acids.

This clonotype was recorded at least ten times. V and J are TRBV29-1 and TRBJ1-1, with 11 bases lining up with TRBD1. CDR3 length: 13 residues. V dropped 7 bases and J dropped 4; count of bases not matched to a gene: 5. Germline V gene lookup returns CDR1 SQVTM and CDR2 ANQGSEA. The CDR3 protein is CSGLGQGVTEAFF. For the CDR3, the DNA is TGCAGCGGCCTGGGACAGGGGGTCACTGAAGCTTTCTTT.

This chain joins TRBV3-1 and TRBJ2-2; possible D gene TRBD2, 6 bases. Germline CDR1 LGHDT, CDR2 YNNKEL (reference sequence). This CDR3 contains 16 residues. Between the trimmed V and J ends, which lost 4 bases and 7 bases, there was a span of 19 bases. The CDR3 DNA reads TGTGCCAGCAGCCTCGCGGGGACCTCGAGGGTCGGGGAGCTGTTTTTT. Protein product: CASSLAGTSRVGELFF.

The CDR3 DNA reads TGTGCCAGCAGTACGACAACTTTGGCGCCTTACGAGCAGTACTTC. This sequence encodes CASSTTTLAPYEQYF. This chain connects TRBV6-2 or TRBV6-3 to TRBJ2-7; no definite D call. Trimming removed 5 bases from V and 4 bases from J, with 18 bases in between. CDR1 and CDR2 (germline): MNHEY, SVGEGT. The CDR3 consists of 15 residues.

This sequence joins TRBV4-1 and TRBJ2-1; maybe TRBD2 (7 bases). The ends were cut back, 3 bases at V and 12 bases at J, with 15 bases in the middle. This CDR3 is built from 13 residues. Germline V lookup: CDR1 MGHRA, CDR2 YSYEKL. CDR3 in DNA: TGCGCCAGCAGCCATGAGGGAGGGGGAGGGCAGTTCTTC. It codes for CASSHEGGGGQFF.

Ten or more counts support this clonotype. This chain links TRBV2 with TRBJ2-2; 7 nucleotides line up with TRBD1. J lost 7 bases, V lost 6 bases, and 5 bases had no gene match. This CDR3 is 13 amino acids long. Germline V gives CDR1 SNHLY, CDR2 FYNNEI. CDR3 protein: CASRRQGGGELFF. DNA for the CDR3: TGTGCCAGCAGGCGACAGGGCGGCGGGGAGCTGTTTTTT.

The rearrangement uses TRBV7-6 and TRBJ2-7, with TRBD2 as a possible D gene (6 bases). The V gene's germline CDR1 is SGHVS and CDR2 FNYEAQ. The V and J ends lost 1 base and 5 bases respectively, with 12 bases between them. This CDR3 is 14 amino acids long. The CDR3 nucleotides read TGTGCCAGCAGCTTAGGGGGGGTACTCCACGAGCAGTACTTC. Translation gives CASSLGGVLHEQYF.

The chain joins TRBV27 to TRBJ2-3; weak D call: TRBD1 (5 bases). V lost 3 bases and J lost 4, with 20 bases in between. CDR1 and CDR2 (germline): MNHEY, SMNVEV (reference sequence). This CDR3 comprises 17 residues. The CDR3 DNA reads as TGTGCCAGCAGTTTGGAGCACCGGGCAGGGTTTGCAGATACGCAGTATTTT. It translates to CASSLEHRAGFADTQYF.